This passage covers 29 T cell receptor beta chains from one sample sequenced in a study of T cell responses to AZD1222 COVID-19 vaccine. TCRdb keeps only in-frame clones here, not all; method: immunoSEQ multiplex PCR. The sample lists over 85,000 clones; 81% were seen once. Sequenced here: peripheral blood, sampled on day 0 of AZD1222 vaccination. The receptors here all came from an adult in good health.

V usage is TRBV7-9 and J usage is TRBJ2-2; unclear D gene. Trimming stripped 1 base from V and 5 bases from J, with 5 bases between. This CDR3 is built from 13 residues. Germline CDR1 SEHNR, CDR2 FQNEAQ (reference sequence). The CDR3: CASSLVLTGELFF. DNA of the CDR3: TGTGCCAGCAGCTTAGTTTTAACCGGGGAGCTGTTTTTT.

The chain uses TRBV12-3 or TRBV12-4 and TRBJ2-7; no firm D call. Trimming removed 8 bases at V and 0 bases at J, with 11 bases between. The CDR3 consists of 13 residues. CDR3 coding DNA: TGTGCCAGCGGTGATACAGCCTCCTACGAGCAGTACTTC. Translated: CASGDTASYEQYF.

The chain links TRBV19 to TRBJ1-2; no firm D call. Germline V gene lookup returns CDR1 LNHDA and CDR2 SQIVND (reference sequence). V lost 2 bases, J lost 7 bases, and 14 bases lay in between. This CDR3 has 14 amino acids. The CDR3 here is CASSIRPEASGYTF. The CDR3 DNA is TGTGCCAGTAGTATAAGACCAGAAGCGTCTGGCTACACCTTC.

This clone was counted a single time. This chain connects TRBV18 to TRBJ1-6, with no clear D. The V gene's germline CDR1 is KGHSH and CDR2 LQKENI. This CDR3 region has 15 residues. Trimming took 3 bases from V and 7 from J, leaving 13 bases between them. CDR3 coding DNA: TGTGCCAGCTCACCGCTACGGGAGAAGAATTCACCCCTCCACTTT. It yields the protein CASSPLREKNSPLHF.

The chain carries TRBV7-9 and TRBJ2-7, with 10 bases lining up with TRBD2. This CDR3 has 16 residues. Trimming removed 4 bases from V and 2 bases from J; junction bases left unmatched: 8. Germline CDR1 reads SEHNR; CDR2 reads FQNEAQ (reference sequence). In nucleotides, the CDR3 is TGTGCCAGCAGCTCTCCGGGACTAGCGAAGACCTACGAGCAGTACTTC. It specifies CASSSPGLAKTYEQYF.

J is TRBJ1-2 and V is TRBV7-3; the D is unclear. CDR1 and CDR2 from the germline V gene are SGHTA and FQGTGA. The CDR3 is 13 residues long. The V end was cut by 1 base, the J end by 8 bases, with 11 bases between. In DNA form, the CDR3 reads TGTGCCAGCAGCTTAAATTCATTGGGAGGCTACACCTTC. This codes for CASSLNSLGGYTF.

The chain couples TRBV18 to TRBJ2-5; D is unresolved. Germline assignment: CDR1 KGHSH and CDR2 LQKENI. The CDR3 sequence is 13 residues long. Deletions cut 6 bases from V and 9 bases from J, with 17 bases between. The CDR3 DNA is TGTGCCAGCTCTCCTAAACTCGAAGTGTCCCAGTACTTC. Amino acid sequence: CASSPKLEVSQYF. Combining the CDR3 with reference TRBV18 and TRBJ2-5 gives the whole variable domain NAGVMQNPRHLVRRRGQEARLRCSPMKGHSHVYWYRQLPEEGLKFMVYLQKENIIDESGMPKERFSAEFPKEGPSILRIQQVVRGDSAAYFCASSPKLEVSQYFGPGTRLLVL.

V is TRBV6-5 and J is TRBJ2-7, with 8 bases fitting TRBD2. V was pared by 6 bases and J by 5 bases, with 12 bases of the junction left unmatched. Germline V gene lookup returns CDR1 MNHEY and CDR2 SVGAGI. CDR3 length equals 15 residues. CDR3 sequence (DNA): TGTGCCAGCAGGGGCCTAAAGCGGGAGTCCGACGAGCAGTACTTC. Its translation is CASRGLKRESDEQYF.

The chain is built from TRBV5-1 and TRBJ1-2; D perhaps matches TRBD1 (5 bases). From germline, CDR1 is SGHRS and CDR2 YFSETQ. CDR3 length: 14 amino acids. Between the trimmed V and J ends, which lost 2 bases and 5 bases, there was a span of 13 bases. CDR3 in amino acids: CASSFGDSSYGYTF. In DNA, the CDR3 is TGCGCCAGCAGCTTTGGAGACAGCTCTTATGGCTACACCTTC.

This rearrangement joins TRBV28 to TRBJ1-2; 7 bases match TRBD1. The CDR3 spans 16 residues. CDR1 is MDHEN and CDR2 is SYDVKM in the germline V gene. V was clipped by 4 bases and J by 0 bases; unmatched bases: 8. The CDR3, as DNA: TGTGCCAGCAGTTCCCCGGGGGACAGAGCTAACTATGGCTACACCTTC. It translates to CASSSPGDRANYGYTF.

Concerning this clone itself: This same CDR3 is encoded by further DNA sequences in the sample. This chain links TRBV6-5 with TRBJ1-4; tentative D call: TRBD1 (5 bases). Germline V gene data show CDR1 as MNHEY and CDR2 as SVGAGI. The CDR3 covers 15 residues. The V and J ends lost 0 bases and 2 bases respectively, with 7 bases between them. CDR3 bases: TGTGCCAGCAGTTACTCAGGGGCGACTAATGAAAAACTGTTTTTT. This codes for CASSYSGATNEKLFF.

This rearrangement joins TRBV5-4 to TRBJ2-3; possibly TRBD2 for D (7 bases). CDR3 length: 16 amino acids. Trimming removed 4 bases from V and 2 bases from J, with 17 bases in between. Germline V CDR1 and CDR2: SGHNT, YYREEE (reference sequence). CDR3 DNA: TGTGCCAGCAGCCATACAGGGAGGGGATTCACAGATACGCAGTATTTT. Amino acids: CASSHTGRGFTDTQYF.

The chain links TRBV5-6 to TRBJ2-7, with D perhaps given as TRBD1 or TRBD2 (5 bases each). Trimming cost V 4 bases and J 6 bases, with 20 bases left between them. The CDR3 covers 15 residues. The germline V gene has CDR1 SGHDT and CDR2 YYEEEE. CDR3 DNA sequence: TGTGCCAGCAGCGAAGGGACGGGACCCCCGACCGAGCAGTACTTC. Translating it yields CASSEGTGPPTEQYF.

The V gene is TRBV19, the J gene TRBJ1-4; D is undetermined. CDR3 size: 16 residues. Germline V gene sequence: CDR1 LNHDA, CDR2 SQIVND (reference sequence). V was shortened by 1 base and J by 5 bases, with 14 bases between the two germline ends. The CDR3 region is CASSIGRNGPNEKLFF. The CDR3 bases are TGTGCCAGTAGTATAGGCCGAAACGGGCCCAATGAAAAACTGTTTTTT.

The chain uses TRBV2 and TRBJ1-2; TRBD1 aligns across 7 bases. With V trimmed by 7 bases and J by 1 base, 6 bases remained unmatched. There are 14 residues in the CDR3. Germline CDR1 reads SNHLY; CDR2 reads FYNNEI. The DNA of the CDR3 is TGTGCCAGCACCGTCAACAGGGGTAACTATGGCTACACCTTC. Translation: CASTVNRGNYGYTF.

V usage is TRBV5-5 and J usage is TRBJ1-2; 7 nucleotides agree with TRBD1. Per the germline V gene, CDR1 is SGHKS and CDR2 is YYEKEE (reference sequence). With 2 bases clipped from V and 7 bases from J, the junction kept 5 bases outside the gene matches. The CDR3 contains 13 residues. CDR3 sequence (DNA): TGTGCCAGCAGCTTCGAGGGGGCAAGTGGCTACACCTTC. The encoded protein is CASSFEGASGYTF.

The chain carries TRBV7-2 and TRBJ2-7; 9 bases map to TRBD2. The J segment lost 6 bases and the V segment lost 5 bases, leaving 11 bases of the junction unmatched. The CDR3 extends over 15 amino acids. Per the germline V gene, CDR1 is SGHTA and CDR2 is FQGNSA. The CDR3 spells CASSPMGLAGTEQYF. The CDR3 nucleotides are TGTGCCAGCAGCCCTATGGGACTAGCCGGTACCGAGCAGTACTTC.

The chain links TRBV28 to TRBJ1-6; D uncertain. Between the trimmed V and J ends, which lost 3 bases and 6 bases, there was a span of 9 bases. The CDR3 loop spans 14 amino acids. In germline, CDR1 is MDHEN, CDR2 SYDVKM. CDR3 protein: CASSLRNFNSPLHF. For the CDR3, the DNA is TGTGCCAGCAGTTTGAGGAATTTTAATTCACCCCTCCACTTT.

This clone was found once. V is TRBV9 and J is TRBJ2-1; 9 nucleotides match TRBD2. This CDR3 has 14 residues. V was pared by 5 bases and J by 7 bases, with 7 bases of the junction left unmatched. Per germline, CDR1 SGDLS and CDR2 YYNGEE. This CDR3 reads CASRREGPMNEQFF. The CDR3 nucleotides are TGTGCCAGCAGGCGGGAGGGCCCGATGAATGAGCAGTTCTTC. Filled out from reference TRBV9 and TRBJ2-1, the complete variable domain reads DSGVTQTPKHLITATGQRVTLRCSPRSGDLSVYWYQQSLDQGLQFLIQYYNGEERAKGNILERFSAQQFPDLHSELNLSSLELGDSALYFCASRREGPMNEQFFGPGTRLTVL.

The chain couples TRBV2 to TRBJ1-1, with D possibly TRBD1 on 6 matching bases. This CDR3 has 14 residues. V lost 5 bases and J lost 2, with 12 bases in between. Germline V lookup: CDR1 SNHLY, CDR2 FYNNEI. The CDR3 DNA is TGTGCCAGCAGTATGACAGGTGTCAACACTGAAGCTTTCTTT. This translates into CASSMTGVNTEAFF.

This sequence joins TRBV15 and TRBJ1-1; D ambiguous. Looked up from germline, CDR1 is LNHNV and CDR2 is YYDKDF (reference sequence). The CDR3 is 16 amino acids. V was trimmed by 1 base and J by 1 base, leaving 13 bases between them. The CDR3 protein is CATSRVAGNTNTEAFF. In DNA form, the CDR3 reads TGTGCCACCAGCAGAGTGGCAGGAAACACGAACACTGAAGCTTTCTTT. Full variable domain (remainder filled in from reference TRBV15 and TRBJ1-1): DAMVIQNPRYQVTQFGKPVTLSCSQTLNHNVMYWYQQKSSQAPKLLFHYYDKDFNNEADTPDNFQSRRPNTSFCFLDIRSPGLGDTAMYLCATSRVAGNTNTEAFFGQGTRLTVV.

This chain joins TRBV7-9 and TRBJ2-3, with 9 nucleotides matching TRBD1. The germline V gene has CDR1 SEHNR and CDR2 FQNEAQ (reference sequence). J lost 4 bases, V lost 5 bases, and 16 bases had no gene match. This CDR3 comprises 18 residues. CDR3 in amino acids: CASSHEVMGDRESDTQYF. The CDR3 region has the DNA TGTGCCAGCAGCCATGAAGTGATGGGGGACAGGGAATCAGATACGCAGTATTTT.

The chain joins TRBV24-1 to TRBJ1-5, with D possibly being TRBD1 (5 bases). CDR3 length: 14 amino acids. Trimming took 5 bases from V and 6 from J, leaving 13 bases between them. Germline V CDR1 and CDR2: KGHDR, SFDVKD. The CDR3 DNA reads TGTGCCACCAGTGCTGATGGGACTGGTCAGCCCCAGCATTTT. Translated, it gives CATSADGTGQPQHF.

The chain joins TRBV19 to TRBJ1-5, with D perhaps matching TRBD1 (5 bases). The germline gives CDR1 LNHDA, CDR2 SQIVND (reference sequence). Between the trimmed V and J ends, which lost 6 bases and 2 bases, there was a span of 8 bases. The length of the CDR3 is 13 residues. The CDR3 nucleotides read TGTGCCAGTAGCGGGGCAGGCAATCAGCCCCAGCATTTT. It yields the protein CASSGAGNQPQHF.

This clone is a singleton in its sample. The V and J genes are TRBV2 and TRBJ1-4; maybe TRBD1 (6 bases). The CDR3 length is 16 residues. CDR1 and CDR2 (germline): SNHLY, FYNNEI. V was cut by 4 bases and J by 2 bases, with 14 bases left in between. The CDR3 sequence: CASSGYVGATNEKLFF. The CDR3 DNA reads TGTGCCAGCAGTGGGTATGTGGGGGCGACTAATGAAAAACTGTTTTTT.

This chain connects TRBV4-1 to TRBJ1-4; possible D gene TRBD1, 6 bases. Trimming left V 3 bases short and J 2 bases short, with 13 bases between. Germline-derived CDR1 and CDR2 are MGHRA and YSYEKL. The CDR3 totals 16 residues. CDR3 nucleotides: TGCGCCAGCAGCCAGGGGATTACAGGGACTAATGAAAAACTGTTTTTT. Its translation is CASSQGITGTNEKLFF.

This clone was counted a few times. This chain connects TRBV6-5 to TRBJ1-1; TRBD1 agrees at 10 bases. V gave up 4 bases and J gave up 0 bases; unmatched junction bases: 5. The CDR3 is 16 amino acids. CDR1 MNHEY and CDR2 SVGAGI come from the germline V gene. CDR3 nucleotides: TGTGCCAGCAGTTGGGACAGGGGTAACATGAACACTGAAGCTTTCTTT. Its translation is CASSWDRGNMNTEAFF.

Concerning this clone: A read error may account for a junction end that differs from germline. The chain carries TRBV6-5 and TRBJ1-1; tentative D call: TRBD1 (5 bases). This CDR3 is 10 amino acids long. The germline V gene encodes CDR1 MNHEY and CDR2 SVGAGI. CDR3 sequence reads: CASRDTEAFF. The CDR3 nucleotides are TGTGCCAGCAGGGACACAGAAGCTTTCTTT.

The chain links TRBV2 to TRBJ1-2, with 8 nucleotides matching TRBD1. The CDR3 contains 14 residues. Trimming took 6 bases from V and 5 from J; bases not matched to a gene: 8. The germline V gene has CDR1 SNHLY and CDR2 FYNNEI. The CDR3 is CASRGDRGRYGYTF. CDR3 DNA sequence: TGTGCCAGCAGAGGTGACAGGGGTCGGTATGGCTACACCTTC.